This TCR beta chain was recorded in a study of cytomegalovirus exposure and HLA in healthy donors. On the study more broadly: Among the 300 to 450 genotyped donors, 81% were placed in the Caucasian-associated ancestry cluster. Study conclusions and caveats: Most TCR sequences were seen very rarely across donors, but some public TCRs occurred in many. Across HLA loci, a later analysis found differing TCR association rates, with DRB1 most and HLA-C fewest.

The study ran its PCR with 60 Vbeta and 13 Jbeta primers. The data were produced by immunoSEQ multiplex PCR, yet TCRdb's version contains in-frame clones alone and is incomplete. The sample has 84,000 or so clones, over 65% seen once. As concerns this clone: Its antigen is unidentified.

The donors (healthy individuals) were bone marrow donors. Germline CDR1 is MNHEY and CDR2 is SVGAGI. CDR3 length: 15 residues. Trimming pared 0 bases from V and 6 bases from J, leaving 14 bases between. The TCR comes from a man between 45 and 60 years old in good health and CMV-seronegative. The chain recombines TRBV6-5 with TRBJ1-2; D possibly corresponds to TRBD1 (6 bases). The specimen was PBMCs. The DNA of the CDR3 is TGTGCCAGCAGTTACTCGAGTAACAGGGCGAATGGCTACACCTTC. Its translation: CASSYSSNRANGYTF.